What follows are 3 T cell receptor beta chains derived from one specimen sequenced in a study of shared clonotypes between healthy human individuals. Data came from immunoSEQ multiplex PCR; TCRdb stores just in-frame clones and leaves some out. The repertoire consists of a few million clones, with more than 85% occurring once and the leading ten covering under 0.45%. The sequenced sample was naive CD4+ T cells from PBMCs. As for subset: CD45RA+ positively selected. The source is a man aged 18 to 29 in good health. Some clones in this sample may be carry-over from other donors' samples.

The chain joins TRBV11-3 to TRBJ2-1; tentatively, D is TRBD1 or TRBD2 (6 bases each). CDR3 length: 15 residues. Trimming removed 1 base from V and 8 bases from J, with 15 bases in between. The germline gives CDR1 SGHNT, CDR2 YENEEA. The CDR3 loop reads CASSLGGGWYDEQFF. The CDR3 nucleotides read TGTGCCAGCAGCTTAGGAGGGGGGTGGTATGATGAGCAGTTCTTC.

This clone was recorded only once. The chain links TRBV7-2 to TRBJ2-7, with D perhaps TRBD2 (5 bases). Trimming took 1 base from V and 1 from J, leaving 11 bases between them. Germline V gene sequence: CDR1 SGHTA, CDR2 FQGNSA. CDR3 size: 15 residues. In DNA form, the CDR3 reads TGTGCCAGCAGCTTAGTCTCCGGGATTTCCTACGAGCAGTACTTC. This translates into CASSLVSGISYEQYF.

As DNA, the CDR3 is TGTGCCAGCAGCTTAGGTGGGTCAGTTAATGAAGCTTTCTTT. It yields the protein CASSLGGSVNEAFF. This chain links TRBV7-3 with TRBJ1-1, with D hard to call. CDR1 and CDR2 (germline): SGHTA, FQGTGA. The length of the CDR3 is 14 residues. Trimming cost V 2 bases and J 7 bases, with 14 bases left between them.